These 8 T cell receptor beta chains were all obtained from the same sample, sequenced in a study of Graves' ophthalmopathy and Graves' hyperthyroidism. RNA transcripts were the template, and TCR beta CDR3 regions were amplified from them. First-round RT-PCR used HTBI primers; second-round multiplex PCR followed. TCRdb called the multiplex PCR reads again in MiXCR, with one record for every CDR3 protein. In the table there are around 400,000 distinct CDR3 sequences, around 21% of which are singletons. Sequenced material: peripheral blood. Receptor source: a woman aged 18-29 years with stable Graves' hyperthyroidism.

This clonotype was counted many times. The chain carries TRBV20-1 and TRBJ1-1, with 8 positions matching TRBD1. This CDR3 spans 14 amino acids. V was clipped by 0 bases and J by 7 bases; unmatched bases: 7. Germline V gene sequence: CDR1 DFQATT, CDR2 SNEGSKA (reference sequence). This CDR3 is CSARDFTGTGEAFF. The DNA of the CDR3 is TGCAGTGCTAGAGATTTTACCGGGACAGGTGAAGCTTTCTTT.

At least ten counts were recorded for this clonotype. Here the CDR3 reads CATSDPDRGYVLTF. CDR3 nucleotide sequence: TGTGCCACCAGTGACCCAGACAGGGGGTACGTCCTGACTTTC. The chain links TRBV24-1 to TRBJ2-6; 9 bases map to TRBD1. Germline V gives CDR1 KGHDR, CDR2 SFDVKD. V trimming: 4 bases; J trimming: 11 bases; junction bases outside the gene matches: 5. This CDR3 has 14 residues.

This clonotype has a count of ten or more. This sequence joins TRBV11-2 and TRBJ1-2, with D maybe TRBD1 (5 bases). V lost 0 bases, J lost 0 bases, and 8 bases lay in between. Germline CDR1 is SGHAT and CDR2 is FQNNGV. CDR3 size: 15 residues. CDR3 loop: CASSLDIRANYGYTF. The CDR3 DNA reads TGTGCCAGCAGCTTAGATATCAGGGCTAACTATGGCTACACCTTC.

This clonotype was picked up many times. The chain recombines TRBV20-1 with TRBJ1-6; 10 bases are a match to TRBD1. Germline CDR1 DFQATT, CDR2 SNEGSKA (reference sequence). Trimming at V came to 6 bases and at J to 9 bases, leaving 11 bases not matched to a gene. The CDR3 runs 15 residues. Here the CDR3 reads CSAADRGQYASPLHF. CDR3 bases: TGCAGTGCCGCAGACAGGGGGCAGTACGCTTCACCCCTCCACTTT.

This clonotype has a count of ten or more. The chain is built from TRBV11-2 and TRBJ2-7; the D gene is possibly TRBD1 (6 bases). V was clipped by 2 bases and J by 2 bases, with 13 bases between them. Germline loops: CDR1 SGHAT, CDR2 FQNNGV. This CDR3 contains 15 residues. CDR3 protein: CASSLMGHWTYEQYF. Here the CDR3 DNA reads TGTGCCAGCAGCTTAATGGGACATTGGACCTACGAGCAGTACTTC.

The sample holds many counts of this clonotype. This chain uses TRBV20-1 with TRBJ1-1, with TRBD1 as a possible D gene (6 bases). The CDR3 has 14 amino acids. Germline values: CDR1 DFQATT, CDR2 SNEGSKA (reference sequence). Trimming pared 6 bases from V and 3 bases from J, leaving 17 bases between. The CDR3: CSAKSRGVDTEAFF. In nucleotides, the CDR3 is TGCAGTGCAAAAAGCAGGGGCGTTGACACTGAAGCTTTCTTT.

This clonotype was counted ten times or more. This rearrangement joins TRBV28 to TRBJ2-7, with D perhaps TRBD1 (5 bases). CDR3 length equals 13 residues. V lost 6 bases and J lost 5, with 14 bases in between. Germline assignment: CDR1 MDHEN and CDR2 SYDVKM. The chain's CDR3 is CASRHPGNHEQYF. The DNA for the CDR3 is TGTGCCAGCAGGCACCCAGGGAACCACGAGCAGTACTTC.

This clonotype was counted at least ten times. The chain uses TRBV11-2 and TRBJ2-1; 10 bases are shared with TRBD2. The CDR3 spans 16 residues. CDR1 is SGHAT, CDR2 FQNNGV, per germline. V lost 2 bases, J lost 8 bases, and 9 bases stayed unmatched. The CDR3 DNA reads TGTGCCAGCAGCTTAAGTTCCACTAGCGGGAATGATGAGCAGTTCTTC. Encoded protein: CASSLSSTSGNDEQFF.